These 18 T cell receptor beta chains were sequenced from one sample in a study of blood T cell repertoires in COVID-19. Libraries were prepared by immunoSEQ multiplex PCR; TCRdb keeps only in-frame clonotypes and omits some of them. Found here are 200,000 to 300,000 clones, around 90% of them singletons; the top ten hold approximately 0.8%. The sequencing sample was made of peripheral blood. Receptor source: a man younger than 45 with COVID-19, enrolled during active disease.

The rearrangement links TRBV11-2 to TRBJ1-4, with unresolved D. CDR1 SGHAT and CDR2 FQNNGV come from the germline V gene. This CDR3 is 12 amino acids long. The V and J ends lost 4 bases and 7 bases respectively, with 7 bases between them. This CDR3 is CASSYTGEKLFF. CDR3 DNA: TGTGCCAGCAGCTACACGGGTGAAAAACTGTTTTTT. Full variable domain (remainder filled in from reference TRBV11-2 and TRBJ1-4): EAGVAQSPRYKIIEKRQSVAFWCNPISGHATLYWYQQILGQGPKLLIQFQNNGVVDDSQLPKDRFSAERLKGVDSTLKIQPAKLEDSAVYLCASSYTGEKLFFGSGTQLSVL.

V usage is TRBV9 and J usage is TRBJ1-2, with TRBD1 matching over 8 bases. Germline-derived CDR1 and CDR2 are SGDLS and YYNGEE. The CDR3 length is 14 residues. The V gene end was trimmed by 0 bases and the J gene end by 7 bases; junction bases not matched to a gene: 5. The CDR3, as DNA: TGTGCCAGCAGCGTAGTTTCAGGGGGCTCTGGCTACACCTTC. Translation gives CASSVVSGGSGYTF.

The rearrangement links TRBV7-9 to TRBJ2-7; 9 nucleotides align to TRBD1. The germline CDR1 and CDR2 sequences are SEHNR and FQNEAQ (reference sequence). The CDR3 is 15 amino acids. Trimming cost V 5 bases and J 3 bases; bases outside gene matches: 8. DNA of the CDR3: TGTGCCAGCAGCGTGACCGGGACAGGGCTCTACGAGCAGTACTTC. It encodes CASSVTGTGLYEQYF.

The chain joins TRBV5-1 to TRBJ2-5, with D perhaps matching TRBD2 (6 bases). The CDR3 totals 12 residues. The ends were cut back, 8 bases at V and 4 bases at J, with 12 bases in the middle. Germline V gene lookup returns CDR1 SGHRS and CDR2 YFSETQ. Here the CDR3 DNA reads TGCGCCAGTGACCAGGGAGGAGAGACCCAGTACTTC. Translation: CASDQGGETQYF.

In DNA form, the CDR3 reads TGTGCCAGTAGTATAGCGGTTAGAACAGGAGCTAACTATGGCTACACCTTC. Residues: CASSIAVRTGANYGYTF. The J gene is TRBJ1-2, the V gene TRBV19, with a tentative D call TRBD1 (5 bases). This CDR3 comprises 17 residues. Trimming took off 1 base at V and 0 bases at J, with 15 bases between the two ends. Germline CDR1 LNHDA, CDR2 SQIVND (reference sequence). Full variable domain (outside the CDR3, taken from reference TRBV19 and TRBJ1-2): DGGITQSPKYLFRKEGQNVTLSCEQNLNHDAMYWYRQDPGQGLRLIYYSQIVNDFQKGDIAEGYSVSREKKESFPLTVTSAQKNPTAFYLCASSIAVRTGANYGYTFGSGTRLTVV.

The chain employs TRBV13 and TRBJ2-5, with 7 bases that match TRBD2. V trimming: 5 bases; J trimming: 3 bases; junction bases outside the gene matches: 9. The CDR3 sequence is 15 residues long. Germline CDR1 PRHDT, CDR2 FYEKMQ (reference sequence). The CDR3 region is CASSLARSGKETQYF. As DNA, the CDR3 is TGTGCCAGCAGCCTTGCTCGGAGCGGGAAAGAGACCCAGTACTTC.

The chain uses TRBV25-1 and TRBJ2-5; 7 bases line up with TRBD1. The junction had 5 bases not matched to a gene; V was cut back by 3 bases and J by 1 base. CDR1 MGHDK and CDR2 SYGVNS come from the germline V gene. CDR3 length equals 15 residues. The CDR3 nucleotides are TGTGCCAGCAGTGACCCCCGACAGGGCCAAGAGACCCAGTACTTC. Protein product: CASSDPRQGQETQYF.

This clone came up a few times. The J gene is TRBJ2-3, the V gene TRBV2; D unresolved. The germline V gene encodes CDR1 SNHLY and CDR2 FYNNEI. There are 14 residues in the CDR3. The V end was cut by 5 bases, the J end by 2 bases, with 11 bases between. The CDR3 protein is CASSLDSFTDTQYF. CDR3 nucleotide sequence: TGTGCCAGCAGTCTTGACTCCTTCACAGATACGCAGTATTTT. Using reference TRBV2 and TRBJ2-3 for the parts outside the CDR3, the full variable domain is EPEVTQTPSHQVTQMGQEVILRCVPISNHLYFYWYRQILGQKVEFLVSFYNNEISEKSEIFDDQFSVERPDGSNFTLKIRSTKLEDSAMYFCASSLDSFTDTQYFGPGTRLTVL.

V gene TRBV18 combines with J gene TRBJ1-1; D perhaps matches TRBD1 (5 bases). Germline assignment: CDR1 KGHSH and CDR2 LQKENI. Trimming removed 0 bases from V and 4 bases from J, with 9 bases in between. The CDR3 extends over 14 amino acids. The CDR3 sequence: CASSPPQGTTEAFF. CDR3 DNA sequence: TGTGCCAGCTCACCACCCCAGGGAACCACTGAAGCTTTCTTT.

V is TRBV5-4 and J is TRBJ1-2; D is perhaps TRBD1 (6 bases). The CDR3 extends over 13 amino acids. Germline CDR1 reads SGHNT; CDR2 reads YYREEE (reference sequence). V dropped 4 bases and J dropped 6 bases, with 13 bases sitting between them. The CDR3 DNA reads TGTGCCAGCAGCCATACAGGGTCGGATGGCTACACCTTC. It encodes CASSHTGSDGYTF.

The J gene is TRBJ2-6, the V gene TRBV5-4, with 10 bases that match TRBD1. The CDR3 has 18 residues. V shed 2 bases, J shed 0 bases, and the junction held 5 bases outside the gene matches. Germline-derived CDR1 and CDR2 are SGHNT and YYREEE (reference sequence). The CDR3 nucleotides read TGTGCCAGCAGCTTACCGGGACAGGGGATCTCTGGGGCCAACGTCCTGACTTTC. Protein: CASSLPGQGISGANVLTF.

CDR3 DNA sequence: TGCGCCAGCAGCCATTACCCCGGACAGGGGAGAGATACGCAGTATTTT. Residues: CASSHYPGQGRDTQYF. This chain connects TRBV5-1 to TRBJ2-3; 9 nucleotides align to TRBD1. The CDR3 length is 16 residues. Germline V gene lookup returns CDR1 SGHRS and CDR2 YFSETQ. Trimming at V came to 4 bases and at J to 5 bases, leaving 11 bases not matched to a gene.

The J gene is TRBJ1-2, the V gene TRBV3-1 (or the pseudogene TRBV3-2); D is unresolved. Between the trimmed V and J ends, which lost 2 bases and 4 bases, there was a span of 11 bases. Germline V gene data show CDR1 as LGHDT and CDR2 as YNNKEL (reference sequence). This CDR3 comprises 14 residues. CDR3 protein: CASSQLGGSYGYTF. The CDR3 DNA follows: TGTGCCAGCAGCCAATTAGGAGGCTCCTATGGCTACACCTTC.

The CDR3 nucleotides are TGCGCCAGCAGCAAGGGGGACGGAGCCTACGAGCAGTACTTC. Protein: CASSKGDGAYEQYF. The rearrangement uses TRBV5-1 and TRBJ2-7, with D perhaps TRBD1 (6 bases). The germline V gene has CDR1 SGHRS and CDR2 YFSETQ. This CDR3 spans 14 amino acids. Trimming stripped 4 bases from V and 2 bases from J, with 13 bases between.

V is TRBV4-2 and J is TRBJ2-3; 15 positions agree with TRBD2. The germline V gene has CDR1 LGHNA and CDR2 YNFKEQ. V dropped 5 bases and J dropped 1; count of bases not matched to a gene: 7. This CDR3 is built from 18 residues. The CDR3 DNA reads as TGTGCCAGCAGCTCTGGACTAGCGGGGGGGCTGGGCACAGATACGCAGTATTTT. Translating it yields CASSSGLAGGLGTDTQYF.

CDR3 region: CASSKGPVSSGNTIYF. CDR3 sequence (DNA): TGTGCCAGCAGCAAAGGTCCGGTTAGCTCTGGAAACACCATATATTTT. The chain combines TRBV21-1 with TRBJ1-3. TRBV21-1 is a pseudogene. CDR3 length: 16 residues.

V is TRBV6-1 and J is TRBJ1-1; possible D gene TRBD1, 5 bases. Germline CDR1 is MNHNS and CDR2 is SASEGT. This CDR3 has 14 residues. V was shortened by 1 base and J by 5 bases, with 11 bases between the two germline ends. CDR3 protein: CASSEDGGRTEAFF. The DNA for the CDR3 is TGTGCCAGCAGTGAAGATGGGGGGAGGACTGAAGCTTTCTTT.

This rearrangement joins TRBV5-1 to TRBJ1-1; 9 bases map to TRBD1. V lost 3 bases, J lost 5 bases, and 2 bases stayed unmatched. CDR1 is SGHRS and CDR2 is YFSETQ in the germline V gene. This CDR3 contains 13 residues. The CDR3 sequence is CASSWDRETEAFF. CDR3 sequence (DNA): TGCGCCAGCAGCTGGGACAGGGAGACTGAAGCTTTCTTT.